This T cell receptor (beta chain) was observed in a study of OX40 agonist ivuxolimab in advanced cancers. Study in general: One patient with hepatocellular carcinoma and two with cutaneous melanoma, three in all, had partial responses. Broader study findings: At doses 0.1 to 3.0 mg/kg, CD4+ and CD8+ clones expanded. Normalized T-cell clonal expansion was also low in a subset of nonresponders. It was not determined which antigens were specifically recognized by the peripheral T cells that had undergone clonal expansion.

A word on this clone: Its antigen is not known.

Germline CDR1 SNHLY, CDR2 FYNNEI. The CDR3 covers 14 residues. The trim removed 6 bases at V and 9 bases at J, leaving 9 bases unmatched. This table comes from immunoSEQ multiplex PCR, and its TCRdb copy is limited to in-frame clones, with some not included. The sample shows roughly 90,000 clones, around 83% of them seen only once. This specimen was CD4+ or CD8+ T cells sorted from blood, taken in a trial of the OX40 agonist ivuxolimab. The chain uses TRBV2 and TRBJ2-1; 9 bases match TRBD2. The clonotype originates from an adult with an advanced solid tumor such as melanoma, head and neck, liver or kidney cancer. CDR3 DNA: TGTGCCAGCAGCCCGGGCGGGGGGGGCGGTGAGCAGTTCTTC. Its translation is CASSPGGGGGEQFF. Full variable domain (outside the CDR3, taken from reference TRBV2 and TRBJ2-1): EPEVTQTPSHQVTQMGQEVILRCVPISNHLYFYWYRQILGQKVEFLVSFYNNEISEKSEIFDDQFSVERPDGSNFTLKIRSTKLEDSAMYFCASSPGGGGGEQFFGPGTRLTVL.